This T cell receptor (beta chain) was recovered during a study of a mutant IDH1 vaccine in newly diagnosed glioma (dated by TCRdb to the early 2020s). About the study as a whole: Of the 25 to 40 patients who were treated, around 62% were male and 37.5% were female, and the mean age was around 40 years. Before enrollment, most patients had been given radiochemotherapy with temozolomide as standard therapy, while the rest had received either radiotherapy alone or temozolomide alone. Peripheral blood samples were drawn at six visits, namely V03 (baseline), V05, V07, V10, V12 and V13. Longitudinal TCRB deep sequencing was performed for roughly 27 treated patients wherever samples were available for exploratory analyses.

According to the study, the label for this sample's time point signals: baseline, week 1 (first vaccination visit). Sample treatment or condition, as interpreted from the label and publication: pre-vaccination baseline after standard-of-care therapy. Newly diagnosed WHO grade 3 or 4 IDH1-mutant astrocytomas showing loss of nuclear ATRX were present in the donors. The samples were drawn from NOA16, a multicentre, single-arm, open-label phase I trial in Germany that tested a mutant IDH1 peptide vaccine in humans for the first time. Blood drawn at visit V03 was used as the baseline sample for immunogenicity testing. Genomic DNA for TCRB sequencing was isolated from EDTA blood with the DNeasy Blood and Tissue Kit. Comments on this clone: Its binding antigen is unknown. Per-base qualities were not stored, and no clone one base away is much larger.

Receptor libraries were prepared by the immunoSEQ multiplex PCR assay. Rearranged TCR beta chain sequences were amplified using the hsTCRB Kit according to the manufacturer's protocol. Sequencing of TCRB libraries was carried out on an Illumina MiSeq. As for the original processing: The proprietary platform of the kit vendor was used for demultiplexing, trimming and gene mapping. The immuneACCESS repertoire file appears here via TCRdb, limited to in-frame rearrangements. These files lack a portion of the clones; in checked studies, under half of the deficit traces to unresolved V genes, and the cause of the others is not known. V and J calls and clone size follow that table, whereas D and trimming were derived from the DNA. This sample gives approximately 70,000 clones in total; 60% to 85% of them show up just once. Over 8% of the sample belongs to the ten largest clones. The CDR3, cysteine through phenylalanine, is 19 amino acids long. Only the CDR3 region is kept as DNA, spanning 57 bases read in frame from base 1. The germline V gene sets CDR1 to SGHDT and CDR2 to YYEEEE. The germline ends are 22 bases apart after V is trimmed by 1 base and J by 0 bases.

What the authors observed across the whole study: Availability determined which PBMC samples were chosen for TCRB deep sequencing. Vaccine-induced immune responses across multiple MHC alleles were detected in approximately 94% of patients. It was noted by the authors that analyses of patient blood samples could not be reproduced owing to sample limitations. Changes in the top peripheral T cell clonotypes picked up by TCRB sequencing did not appear to be linked to pseudoprogression.

This sample comprised PBMCs, obtained from a glioma patient treated with radiotherapy, temozolomide or both. This clonotype was obtained from a man between 50 and 59 years old with glioma. The rearranged segments are TRBV5-6 and TRBJ1-1, with no reliable assignment of the D segment. The CDR3 has the sequence CASSLKFLLASRLNTEAFF. The bases read TGTGCCAGCAGCTTGAAATTCCTACTGGCCTCGAGGTTGAACACTGAAGCTTTCTTT.